A selection of T cell receptor beta chains follows, all from one sample in a study of blood T cell repertoires in COVID-19. Libraries were prepared by immunoSEQ multiplex PCR; TCRdb keeps only in-frame clonotypes and omits some of them. The sample records roughly 250,000 clones, more than 80% being singletons. The sequencing input was peripheral blood. The origin of the receptors is a woman in her 40s with acute or convalescent COVID-19. Each CDR3 is given with its conserved first and last residue. A D gene is named only where the DNA matches it firmly. The size entry is marked missing in some rows and otherwise reads once, few, many or a size class.

V,J,length,D,size,CDR3,DNA
TRBV19,TRBJ1-2,14,NA,NA,CASSWGQGVDGYTF,TGTGCCAGTAGTTGGGGGCAGGGCGTCGATGGCTACACCTTC
TRBV7-8,TRBJ2-5,15,NA,NA,CASSLVLRGGETQYF,TGTGCCAGCAGCTTAGTACTCAGGGGTGGGGAGACCCAGTACTTC
TRBV29-1,TRBJ1-2,13,NA,once,CSVEGGGRVGYTF,TGCAGCGTTGAAGGGGGGGGGCGCGTTGGCTACACCTTC
TRBV3-1/TRBV3-2,TRBJ1-1,13,NA,NA,CASTLGQTTEAFF,TGTGCCAGCACCTTAGGACAGACCACTGAAGCTTTCTTT
TRBV18,TRBJ1-2,14,TRBD1,NA,CASSPGDRVYGYTF,TGTGCCAGCTCTCCCGGGGACAGGGTCTATGGCTACACCTTC
TRBV18,TRBJ1-2,17,TRBD1,NA,CASSPPGQAAVDYGYTF,TGTGCCAGCTCACCACCGGGACAGGCCGCCGTCGACTATGGCTACACCTTC
TRBV19,TRBJ1-1,13,NA,NA,CASSIGAATEAFF,TGTGCCAGTAGTATAGGGGCTGCCACTGAAGCTTTCTTT
TRBV5-4,TRBJ1-2,14,TRBD1,NA,CASSGGQANYGYTF,TGTGCCAGCAGCGGAGGACAGGCCAACTATGGCTACACCTTC
TRBV3-1/TRBV3-2,TRBJ1-6,13,NA,NA,CASSQGRVSPLHF,TGTGCCAGCAGCCAAGGCCGGGTTTCCCCCCTCCACTTT
TRBV24-1,TRBJ1-2,14,TRBD1,NA,CATSDSTGDYGYTF,TGTGCCACCAGTGATTCGACAGGGGATTACGGCTACACCTTC
TRBV25-1,TRBJ1-3,15,NA,few,CASRTQGITGNTIYF,TGTGCCAGCAGAACCCAGGGTATTACGGGAAACACCATATATTTT
TRBV6-5,TRBJ2-5,15,NA,NA,CASSHRAGALVTQYF,TGTGCCAGCAGCCACCGTGCGGGGGCTCTGGTGACCCAGTACTTC
TRBV6-5,TRBJ1-2,14,NA,NA,CASVEGLANYGYTF,TGTGCCAGCGTGGAGGGACTAGCTAACTATGGCTACACCTTC
TRBV15,TRBJ1-1,15,NA,NA,CATSSRGAGVTEAFF,TGTGCCACCAGCAGTCGGGGAGCGGGAGTCACTGAAGCTTTCTTT
TRBV2,TRBJ1-5,13,NA,NA,CASLEEPNQPQHF,TGTGCCAGCCTCGAGGAGCCCAATCAGCCCCAGCATTTT
TRBV30,TRBJ1-1,12,TRBD1,NA,CACYRGRTEAFF,TGTGCCTGTTACAGGGGGAGGACTGAAGCTTTCTTT
TRBV19,TRBJ2-1,15,NA,once,CASTPRGGEYNEQFF,TGTGCCAGTACCCCAAGGGGAGGCGAATACAATGAGCAGTTCTTC
TRBV3-1/TRBV3-2,TRBJ2-1,15,TRBD2,NA,CASSPSGGADNEQFF,TGTGCCAGCAGCCCGTCGGGGGGGGCGGACAATGAGCAGTTCTTC
TRBV2,TRBJ1-3,18,NA,NA,CASSDRVRNPNRGNTIYF,TGTGCCAGCAGTGACAGGGTACGGAATCCTAACCGAGGAAACACCATATATTTT
TRBV6-5,TRBJ1-1,13,NA,NA,CASRDTTSTEAFF,TGTGCCAGCAGAGACACCACGAGCACTGAAGCTTTCTTT
TRBV6-5,TRBJ1-2,13,NA,NA,CASTMAGSYGYTF,TGTGCCAGCACTATGGCGGGAAGTTATGGCTACACCTTC
TRBV5-6,TRBJ2-1,13,TRBD1,NA,CASSFGTGDEQFF,TGTGCCAGCAGCTTCGGGACAGGAGATGAGCAGTTCTTC